This is a list of T cell receptor beta chains from one sample in a study of blood T cell repertoires in COVID-19. Sequenced by immunoSEQ multiplex PCR; TCRdb stores in-frame clones only, minus some. Found here are about 200,000 clones, approximately 80% of them singletons; the top ten hold 0.95%. Sequenced material: peripheral blood. These receptors were obtained from a man aged 55 to 70 with COVID-19, enrolled during active disease. The CDR3 runs from the conserved cysteine through the conserved F or W. A D gene is named only where the DNA matches it firmly. Clone sizes are given selectively: once, few, many, or a class where the clone is expanded.

>NA|TRBV6-5|TRBJ1-6|NA
CASSYSAGVGSPLHF
TGTGCCAGCAGTTACTCGGCAGGGGTGGGTTCACCCCTCCACTTT
>NA|TRBV2|TRBJ2-3|NA
CASSRDAGADTDTQYF
TGTGCCAGCAGTCGGGATGCAGGGGCGGACACAGATACGCAGTATTTT
>NA|TRBV5-5|TRBJ1-5|NA
CASSLEAGQPQHF
TGTGCCAGCAGCTTGGAGGCGGGACAGCCCCAGCATTTT
>TRBD1|TRBV5-6|TRBJ1-1|once
CASSLWGTGSSEAFF
TGTGCCAGCAGCTTGTGGGGGACAGGGTCTTCAGAAGCTTTCTTT
>TRBD1|TRBV29-1|TRBJ1-5|NA
CSVGQGVNQPQHF
TGCAGCGTAGGACAGGGGGTAAATCAGCCCCAGCATTTT
>NA|TRBV7-2|TRBJ2-7|NA
CASSLARMYEQYF
TGTGCCAGCAGCTTAGCGCGCATGTACGAGCAGTACTTC
>NA|TRBV10-3|TRBJ1-1|NA
CAISESTGNLNTEAFF
TGTGCCATCAGTGAGTCAACAGGAAACTTGAACACTGAAGCTTTCTTT
>TRBD1|TRBV7-9|TRBJ2-5|NA
CASSWLGGHKETQYF
TGTGCCAGCAGCTGGCTAGGGGGCCACAAAGAGACCCAGTACTTC
>NA|TRBV19|TRBJ1-2|NA
CASSIGGGTLNYGYTF
TGTGCCAGTAGTATCGGCGGGGGCACTCTCAACTATGGCTACACCTTC
>NA|TRBV3-1/TRBV3-2|TRBJ2-7|NA
CASSQDLGQSYEQYF
TGTGCCAGCAGCCAAGATCTAGGACAGTCCTACGAGCAGTACTTC
>NA|TRBV6-2/TRBV6-3|TRBJ2-5|NA
CASSPRRGSTETQYF
TGTGCCAGCAGCCCCCGAAGAGGTTCGACGGAGACCCAGTACTTC
>TRBD1|TRBV19|TRBJ1-2|NA
CATWDRPNYGYTF
TGTGCCACCTGGGACAGGCCTAACTATGGCTACACCTTC
>NA|TRBV2|TRBJ1-4|NA
CASSPKRGNEKLFF
TGTGCCAGCAGTCCCAAGAGAGGTAATGAAAAACTGTTTTTT
>NA|TRBV15|TRBJ1-3|NA
CATSRDFAALGNTIYF
TGTGCCACCAGCAGAGATTTTGCGGCGCTCGGAAACACCATATATTTT
>TRBD1|TRBV23-1|TRBJ2-4|NA
CASSQSRDGTVRDIQYF
TGCGCCAGCAGTCAATCCCGCGACGGGACAGTGAGGGACATTCAGTACTTC
>TRBD1|TRBV19|TRBJ1-2|NA
CASSPTGQPPGYTF
TGTGCCAGTAGTCCAACGGGACAGCCGCCCGGCTACACCTTC
>TRBD1|TRBV29-1|TRBJ1-2|few
CSIEGGRGRLDYGYTF
TGCAGCATTGAAGGGGGCAGGGGGCGGCTAGACTATGGCTACACCTTC
>NA|TRBV27|TRBJ1-4|once
CASSLSVRGNEKLFF
TGTGCCAGCAGTTTATCAGTCCGGGGAAATGAAAAACTGTTTTTT
>TRBD1|TRBV6-1|TRBJ1-1|NA
CASSEQGASTEAFF
TGTGCCAGCAGTGAACAGGGGGCAAGCACTGAAGCTTTCTTT
>TRBD2|TRBV2|TRBJ2-5|NA
CASSADLPREDETQYF
TGTGCCAGCAGTGCTGATCTTCCGCGGGAGGATGAGACCCAGTACTTC
>NA|TRBV5-1|TRBJ1-1|NA
CASSLAQGSTEAFF
TGCGCCAGCAGCTTGGCCCAGGGTTCCACTGAAGCTTTCTTT
>TRBD1|TRBV27|TRBJ1-1|NA
CASSLRNGTAAFTEAFF
TGTGCCAGCAGTTTACGCAACGGGACAGCAGCATTCACTGAAGCTTTCTTT
>TRBD1|TRBV5-1|TRBJ1-1|NA
CASSPPPGQGGRNTEAFF
TGCGCCAGCAGCCCCCCACCGGGACAGGGAGGAAGAAACACTGAAGCTTTCTTT
>NA|TRBV30|TRBJ1-5|NA
CAWSPAGYQPQHF
TGTGCCTGGAGCCCCGCGGGGTATCAGCCCCAGCATTTT
>NA|TRBV6-5|TRBJ2-7|NA
CALGSYEQYF
TGTGCCCTGGGCTCGTACGAGCAGTACTTC
>NA|TRBV7-9|TRBJ1-4|NA
CASSLNQRLNEKLFF
TGTGCCAGCAGCTTAAATCAGAGACTTAATGAAAAACTGTTTTTT
>NA|TRBV18|TRBJ1-1|NA
CASSSTLMNTEAFF
TGTGCCAGCTCATCGACACTCATGAACACTGAAGCTTTCTTT
>NA|TRBV28|TRBJ2-2|NA
CASRVIQTTNTGELFF
TGTGCCAGCAGGGTCATACAGACCACGAACACCGGGGAGCTGTTTTTT
>NA|TRBV4-1|TRBJ2-7|NA
CASSLGVPYEQYF
TGCGCCAGCAGCTTGGGAGTCCCCTACGAGCAGTACTTC
>NA|TRBV5-1|TRBJ1-1|NA
CASRGSGGNTEAFF
TGCGCCAGCAGGGGGAGTGGCGGGAACACTGAAGCTTTCTTT
>NA|TRBV12-3/TRBV12-4|TRBJ1-2|NA
CASSWGLGGYTF
TGTGCCAGCAGCTGGGGACTGGGAGGCTACACCTTC
>NA|TRBV19|TRBJ2-7|NA
CASSMRRTEQYF
TGTGCCAGTAGTATGAGGAGGACTGAGCAGTACTTC
>NA|TRBV27|TRBJ1-2|NA
CASSGGGRYSDGYTF
TGTGCCAGCAGTGGGGGGGGCCGCTATTCTGATGGCTACACCTTC
>NA|TRBV3-1/TRBV3-2|TRBJ1-1|NA
CASSQAFSTEAFF
TGTGCCAGCAGCCAAGCTTTCTCCACTGAAGCTTTCTTT
>TRBD2|TRBV29-1|TRBJ2-7|NA
CSVEEGTSGLGQYF
TGCAGCGTTGAAGAGGGGACTAGCGGGCTGGGGCAGTACTTC
>NA|TRBV20-1|TRBJ2-7|NA
CSAPPQGTSF
TGCAGTGCCCCTCCCCAGGGAACCTCCTTC
>NA|TRBV11-2|TRBJ2-1|NA
CASSLLVNLYNEQFF
TGTGCCAGCAGCTTATTAGTTAATCTTTACAATGAGCAGTTCTTC
>TRBD2|TRBV28|TRBJ2-5|NA
CASSLPGGSQYF
TGTGCCAGCAGTTTACCGGGAGGTAGCCAGTACTTC
>NA|TRBV5-5|TRBJ2-5|NA
CASSLAGTGQETQYF
TGTGCCAGCAGCTTGGCCGGAACAGGACAAGAGACCCAGTACTTC
>NA|TRBV28|TRBJ1-6|NA
CASSLPTAYNSPLHF
TGTGCCAGCAGTTTACCCACAGCCTATAATTCACCCCTCCACTTT
>TRBD1|TRBV30|TRBJ1-6|NA
CAWSARDRGSYSNSPLHF
TGTGCCTGGAGTGCCCGGGACAGAGGCTCCTATAGTAATTCACCCCTCCACTTT
>TRBD2|TRBV18|TRBJ2-7|NA
CASSPGTSGSYEQYF
TGTGCCAGCTCACCGGGGACTAGCGGGAGTTACGAGCAGTACTTC
>NA|TRBV19|TRBJ1-1|NA
CASSIPPGRHKGAEAFF
TGTGCCAGTAGTATCCCCCCGGGCCGTCATAAAGGGGCTGAAGCTTTCTTT
>TRBD1|TRBV5-4|TRBJ2-5|NA
CASSTGTGVRETQYF
TGTGCCAGCAGCACGGGGACAGGCGTTCGGGAGACCCAGTACTTC
>NA|TRBV11-2|TRBJ1-1|NA
CASSLERNTEAFF
TGTGCCAGCAGCTTAGAGAGAAACACTGAAGCTTTCTTT
>NA|TRBV3-1/TRBV3-2|TRBJ1-6|few
CASAPRGNRSPLHF
TGTGCCAGCGCCCCGAGAGGAAATCGGTCACCCCTCCACTTT
>TRBD1|TRBV25-1|TRBJ1-5|NA
CASSEGRGLSQPQHF
TGTGCCAGCAGTGAGGGCAGGGGGCTCAGTCAGCCCCAGCATTTT
>NA|TRBV3-1/TRBV3-2|TRBJ2-7|NA
CASSHSEQYF
TGTGCCAGCAGCCACAGCGAGCAGTACTTC
>TRBD1|TRBV6-5|TRBJ2-7|NA
CASSRETGAPYEQYF
TGTGCCAGCAGTCGAGAGACAGGGGCCCCCTACGAGCAGTACTTC
>NA|TRBV6-2/TRBV6-3|TRBJ1-5|NA
CASSVTGGNQPQHF
TGTGCCAGCAGCGTCACAGGTGGCAATCAGCCCCAGCATTTT
>TRBD1|TRBV28|TRBJ1-2|NA
CASSIDRDSYGYTF
TGTGCCAGCAGTATCGACAGGGATAGCTATGGCTACACCTTC
>NA|TRBV7-8|TRBJ1-2|NA
CASAGGGSYGYTF
TGTGCCAGCGCGGGGGGCGGCTCCTATGGCTACACCTTC
>NA|TRBV6-6|TRBJ2-7|few
CASSYFQRSDEQYF
TGTGCCAGCAGTTACTTCCAACGTTCAGACGAGCAGTACTTC